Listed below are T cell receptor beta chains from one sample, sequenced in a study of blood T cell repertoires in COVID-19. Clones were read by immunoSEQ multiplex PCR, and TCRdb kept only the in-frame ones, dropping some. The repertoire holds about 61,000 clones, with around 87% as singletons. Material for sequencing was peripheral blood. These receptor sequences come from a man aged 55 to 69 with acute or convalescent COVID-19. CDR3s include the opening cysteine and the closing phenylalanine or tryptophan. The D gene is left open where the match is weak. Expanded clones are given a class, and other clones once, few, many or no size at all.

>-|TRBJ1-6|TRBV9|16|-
CASSDGVEVFSSPLHF
TGTGCCAGCAGCGACGGGGTGGAGGTGTTTAGTTCACCCCTCCACTTT
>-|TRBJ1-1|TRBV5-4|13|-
CASSLGQSPKAFF
TGTGCCAGCAGCTTGGGACAGTCGCCTAAAGCTTTCTTT
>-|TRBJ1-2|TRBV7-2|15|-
CASSLGVAGGYGYTF
TGTGCCAGCAGCTTAGGGGTTGCGGGAGGGTATGGCTACACCTTC
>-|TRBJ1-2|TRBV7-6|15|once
CASSEKAGGAEGYTF
TGTGCCAGCAGCGAAAAGGCGGGGGGCGCGGAAGGCTACACCTTC
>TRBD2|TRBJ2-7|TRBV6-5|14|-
CASRDGLASYEQYF
TGTGCCAGCAGAGACGGACTAGCCTCCTACGAGCAGTACTTC
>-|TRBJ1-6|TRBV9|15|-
CASSVGPGEGSPLHF
TGTGCCAGCAGCGTAGGTCCCGGGGAAGGTTCACCCCTCCACTTT
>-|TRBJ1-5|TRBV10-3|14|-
CAISGAGEGQPQHF
TGTGCCATCAGTGGAGCAGGGGAGGGTCAGCCCCAGCATTTT
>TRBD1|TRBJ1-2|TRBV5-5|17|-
CASSTEGQGARLYGYTF
TGTGCCAGCAGCACCGAGGGACAGGGGGCTCGGCTCTATGGCTACACCTTC
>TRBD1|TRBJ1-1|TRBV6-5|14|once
CASSPGQGGTEAFF
TGTGCCAGCAGTCCGGGACAGGGGGGCACTGAAGCTTTCTTT
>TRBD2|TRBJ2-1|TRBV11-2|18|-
CASSRTPGLAASYNEQFF
TGTGCCAGCAGCCGCACACCGGGACTAGCGGCCTCCTACAATGAGCAGTTCTTC
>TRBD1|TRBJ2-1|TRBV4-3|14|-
CASSPEDRANEQFF
TGCGCCAGCAGCCCAGAGGACAGGGCCAATGAGCAGTTCTTC
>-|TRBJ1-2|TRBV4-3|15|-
CASSPHDPGTYGYTF
TGCGCCAGCAGCCCTCATGATCCGGGTACCTATGGCTACACCTTC
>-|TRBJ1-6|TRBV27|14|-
CASSPPGGVSPLHF
TGTGCCAGCAGTCCTCCTGGCGGGGTTAGTCCCCTCCACTTT
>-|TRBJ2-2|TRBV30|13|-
CAWSVWGSGELFF
TGTGCCTGGAGTGTATGGGGCTCCGGGGAGCTGTTTTTT
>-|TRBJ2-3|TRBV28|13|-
CASSFIRTDTQYF
TGTGCCAGCAGTTTCATCAGGACAGATACGCAGTATTTT
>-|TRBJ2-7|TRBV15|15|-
CATSRDTREAYEQYF
TGTGCCACCAGCAGAGATACCAGGGAGGCTTACGAGCAGTACTTC
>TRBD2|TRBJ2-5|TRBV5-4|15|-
CASSLRLAGPETQYF
TGTGCCAGCAGCCTACGACTAGCGGGCCCCGAGACCCAGTACTTC
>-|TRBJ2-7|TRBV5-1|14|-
CASSLNDITYEQYF
TGCGCCAGCAGCTTAAATGACATAACCTACGAGCAGTACTTC
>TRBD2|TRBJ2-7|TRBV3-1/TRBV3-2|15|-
CASSPNARGGGEQYF
TGTGCCAGCAGCCCTAACGCTCGGGGGGGCGGCGAGCAGTACTTC
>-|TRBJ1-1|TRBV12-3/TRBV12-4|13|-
CASSFAENTEAFF
TGTGCCAGCAGTTTCGCGGAGAACACTGAAGCTTTCTTT
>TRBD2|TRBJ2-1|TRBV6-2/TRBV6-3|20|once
CASSYTPGLAGGSSYNEQFF
TGTGCCAGCAGTTATACACCGGGACTAGCGGGGGGAAGCTCCTACAATGAGCAGTTCTTC
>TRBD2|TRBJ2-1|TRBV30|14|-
CAGGWGGSYNEQFF
TGTGCCGGAGGGTGGGGGGGCTCCTACAATGAGCAGTTCTTC
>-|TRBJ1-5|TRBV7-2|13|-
CASSFQANQPQHF
TGTGCCAGCAGCTTTCAGGCCAATCAGCCCCAGCATTTT
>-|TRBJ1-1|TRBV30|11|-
CAWRGVTEAFF
TGTGCCTGGAGAGGGGTTACTGAAGCTTTCTTT
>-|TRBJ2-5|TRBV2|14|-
CASKRQPLMETQYF
TGTGCCAGCAAACGACAGCCTCTAATGGAGACCCAGTACTTC
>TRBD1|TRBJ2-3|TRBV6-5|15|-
CASSLGQTSTDTQYF
TGTGCCAGCAGTTTGGGACAGACTAGCACAGATACGCAGTATTTT
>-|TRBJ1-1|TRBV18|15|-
CASSQEQGKNTEAFF
TGTGCCAGCTCACAAGAACAGGGTAAAAACACTGAAGCTTTCTTT
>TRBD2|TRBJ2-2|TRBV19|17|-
CASSISRLAGVAGELFF
TGTGCCAGTAGTATATCCCGACTAGCGGGGGTTGCCGGGGAGCTGTTTTTT
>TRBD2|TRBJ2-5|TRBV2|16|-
CASSELVRGGLETQYF
TGTGCCAGCAGTGAGCTCGTGCGGGGGGGCCTAGAGACCCAGTACTTC
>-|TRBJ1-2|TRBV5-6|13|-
CASSPVSRDGYTF
TGTGCCAGCAGTCCTGTAAGTCGCGATGGCTACACCTTC
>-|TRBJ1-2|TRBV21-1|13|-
CASSKTGYYGYTF
TGTGCCAGCAGCAAGACAGGGTACTATGGCTACACCTTC
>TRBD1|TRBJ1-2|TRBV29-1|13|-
CSVEFDRGYGYTF
TGCAGCGTAGAGTTCGACAGGGGTTATGGCTACACCTTC
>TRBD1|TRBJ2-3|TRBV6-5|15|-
CASSYSQGATDTQYF
TGTGCCAGCAGTTACTCCCAGGGGGCGACAGATACGCAGTATTTT
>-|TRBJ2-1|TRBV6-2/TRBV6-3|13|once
CASSFGLYNEQFF
TGTGCCAGCAGTTTCGGACTCTACAATGAGCAGTTCTTC
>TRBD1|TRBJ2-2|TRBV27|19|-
CASPPPIGWDRGDTGELFF
TGTGCCAGCCCACCCCCAATCGGATGGGACAGGGGGGACACCGGGGAGCTGTTTTTT
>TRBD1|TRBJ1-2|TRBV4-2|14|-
CASSQGDRVLGYTF
TGTGCCAGCAGCCAGGGCGACAGGGTCCTTGGCTACACCTTC
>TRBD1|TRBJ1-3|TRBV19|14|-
CASSTGQVGNTIYF
TGTGCCAGTAGTACCGGACAGGTTGGAAACACCATATATTTT
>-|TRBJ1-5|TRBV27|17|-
CASSSQGTWIGNQPQHF
TGTGCCAGCAGTTCCCAGGGGACGTGGATAGGCAATCAGCCCCAGCATTTT
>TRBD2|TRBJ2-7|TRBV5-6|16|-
CASSLRGGLAGLEQYF
TGTGCCAGCAGCCTGAGGGGGGGACTAGCGGGACTCGAGCAGTACTTC
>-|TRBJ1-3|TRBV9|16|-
CASSPRDANSGNTIYF
TGTGCCAGCAGCCCGCGGGACGCTAACTCTGGAAACACCATATATTTT
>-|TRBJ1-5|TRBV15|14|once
CATSRGHSNQPQHF
TGTGCCACCAGCAGGGGACATAGCAATCAGCCCCAGCATTTT
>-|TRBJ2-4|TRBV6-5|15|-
CASSEGGKTKNIQYF
TGTGCCAGCAGCGAGGGGGGGAAGACCAAAAACATTCAGTACTTC
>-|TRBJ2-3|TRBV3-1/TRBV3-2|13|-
CASSQPGSDTQYF
TGTGCCAGCAGCCAACCCGGGTCAGATACGCAGTATTTT
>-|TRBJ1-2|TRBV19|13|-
CASSQGPFAGYTF
TGTGCCAGTAGTCAGGGCCCATTTGCTGGCTACACCTTC
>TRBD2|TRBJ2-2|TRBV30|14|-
CAWLPAAGTGELFF
TGTGCCTGGCTCCCGGCAGCGGGAACCGGGGAGCTGTTTTTT
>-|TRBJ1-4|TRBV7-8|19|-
CASSLAQLTSSVVNEKLFF
TGTGCCAGCAGCTTAGCGCAACTCACCTCCTCCGTGGTTAATGAAAAACTGTTTTTT
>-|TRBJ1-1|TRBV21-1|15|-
CASSTIPTGDTEAFF
TGTGCCAGCAGCACCATCCCGACAGGGGACACTGAAGCTTTCTTT
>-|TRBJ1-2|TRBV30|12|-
CAWGPNWGPYTF
TGTGCCTGGGGCCCCAATTGGGGGCCCTACACCTTC
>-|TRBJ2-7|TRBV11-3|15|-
CASSPGRGTSYEQYF
TGTGCCAGCAGCCCCGGGCGGGGAACCTCCTACGAGCAGTACTTC
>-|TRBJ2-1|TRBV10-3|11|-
CAISESFEQFF
TGTGCCATCAGTGAGTCCTTTGAGCAGTTCTTC
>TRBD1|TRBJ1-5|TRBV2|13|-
CASRGQGDQPQHF
TGTGCCAGCAGAGGACAGGGCGATCAGCCCCAGCATTTT
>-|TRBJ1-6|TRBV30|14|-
CAWKEGSYNSPLHF
TGTGCATGGAAGGAGGGTTCCTATAATTCACCCCTCCACTTT
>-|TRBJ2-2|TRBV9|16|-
CASSETGSRWAGELFF
TGTGCCAGCAGCGAGACAGGCTCCCGGTGGGCCGGGGAGCTGTTTTTT
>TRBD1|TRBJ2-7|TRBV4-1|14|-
CASSETGVGYEQYF
TGCGCCAGCAGCGAAACAGGGGTCGGTTACGAGCAGTACTTC
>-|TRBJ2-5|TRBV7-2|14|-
CASSIAGAQETQYF
TGTGCCAGCAGCATAGCAGGGGCACAAGAGACCCAGTACTTC
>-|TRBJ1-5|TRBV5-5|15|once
CASSLRGVPNQPQHF
TGTGCCAGCAGCTTGCGGGGGGTCCCCAATCAGCCCCAGCATTTT
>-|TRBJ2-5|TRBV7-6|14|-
CASSLYRGQETQYF
TGTGCCAGCAGCTTATACCGGGGCCAAGAGACCCAGTACTTC
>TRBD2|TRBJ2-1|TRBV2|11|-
CASRLAGEQFF
TGTGCCAGCAGGCTAGCGGGGGAGCAGTTCTTC
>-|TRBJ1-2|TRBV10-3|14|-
CAISRDLANYGYTF
TGTGCCATCAGCAGGGACTTAGCTAACTATGGCTACACCTTC
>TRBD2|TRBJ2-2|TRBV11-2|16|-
CASSLRTSLNTGELFF
TGTGCCAGCAGCTTAAGGACTAGCTTGAACACCGGGGAGCTGTTTTTT